This record looks at one T cell receptor beta chain sequence and its context. This clonotype came up a few times. No cognate antigen has been identified for it. No per-base quality is available; no much larger clone lies one base away. PBMCs were isolated by Ficoll-Paque density gradient centrifugation. The germline V gene specifies SGHRS as CDR1 and YFSETQ as CDR2. V has 0 bases trimmed and J has 6 bases trimmed; junction bases matching no gene number 11. The CDR3 holds 17 amino acids from the cysteine to the phenylalanine. This entry keeps only the CDR3 DNA: 51 bases, framed from base 1. This sample was included in a study of T-cell memory formation after mild COVID-19 (dated by TCRdb to the early 2020s). About the study as a whole: TCR sequence clusters from the two donors were found to be largely donor specific. Two young, previously healthy adult volunteers made up the cohort, one male and one female. In a couple of donors, T-cell clones that expanded and contracted after mild COVID-19 were tracked by sequencing TCRalpha and TCRbeta repertoires over time.

What the work shows at the level of the full study, not this receptor alone: Only a couple of mild cases were covered by the study, and larger cohorts that include severe cases with pre-infection samples were considered necessary. The detection of some responding clones in pre-infection memory suggests that pre-existing cross-reactive memory T cells joined the SARS-CoV-2 response. Contracting CD4+ clones were located mainly in the CM and EM memory subsets, whereas CD8+ clones were found to be enriched in EMRA. Balanced CD4/CD8 phenotypes were observed for clones contracting from day 15 to 85, whereas a bias towards CD4+ was observed for a second wave of clones expanding from day 15 to 37. SARS-CoV-2 specificity of the second-wave clones peaking on day 37 was not confirmed.

Instrument on record: Illumina NovaSeq 6000. cDNA libraries for TCRalpha and TCRbeta were prepared by 5'RACE using constant-segment primers, with sample barcodes and unique molecular identifiers added. RNA was extracted from every sample with Trizol reagent. The libraries were amplified in two PCR steps, and the second step added a second sample barcode and Illumina TruSeq adapters. Sequencing of the libraries was done on an Illumina NovaSeq, producing 2 x 150 bp paired-end reads. As for the original processing: The reads were demultiplexed and collapsed into UMI-guided consensus sequences using migec v1.2.7. Using mixcr v2.1.11, UMI consensuses were aligned to TRA and TRB V and J templates and then assembled into clonotypes. A clonotype was counted as expanded or contracted only if both edgeR and NoisET called the change significant, with noise models trained on biological replicates. For edgeR calls, the cutoffs were a false discovery rate-adjusted p below 0.01 and a log2 fold-change threshold of 1. As an exploratory analysis of dynamics, PCA with hierarchical clustering was applied to max-normalized trajectories of the 1000 most abundant clonotypes. The CD4 or CD8 phenotype of responding clones was assigned using the separately sequenced CD4+ and CD8+ repertoires. The public reads were reanalyzed by TCRdb: fastp trimming at Q25, MiXCR alignment, in-frame beta chains only. Records with the same CDR3 protein are collapsed into one entry carrying the most frequent genes and DNA. TCRdb, not the authors, supplied the V and J calls. This sample holds about 560,000 distinct CDR3 sequences; 15% to 20% were observed only once. The top ten constitute approximately 8.1% of the sample.

Source material: PBMCs or a T cell subset sorted from them (not recorded which). The rearranged chain carries TRBV5-1 and TRBJ2-1, with 8 junctional bases fitting TRBD2. This sequence originates from an adult woman who had mild COVID-19 (a few samples of this study predate the infection). The sample titles of this study are shuffled in the database, so cell type and time point are left out; the donor was told from shared clones. The sequence in DNA is TGCGCCAGCAGCTTGGCCGGCGAAAGCGGGGGTCTCAATGAGCAGTTCTTC. Its translation reads: CASSLAGESGGLNEQFF.